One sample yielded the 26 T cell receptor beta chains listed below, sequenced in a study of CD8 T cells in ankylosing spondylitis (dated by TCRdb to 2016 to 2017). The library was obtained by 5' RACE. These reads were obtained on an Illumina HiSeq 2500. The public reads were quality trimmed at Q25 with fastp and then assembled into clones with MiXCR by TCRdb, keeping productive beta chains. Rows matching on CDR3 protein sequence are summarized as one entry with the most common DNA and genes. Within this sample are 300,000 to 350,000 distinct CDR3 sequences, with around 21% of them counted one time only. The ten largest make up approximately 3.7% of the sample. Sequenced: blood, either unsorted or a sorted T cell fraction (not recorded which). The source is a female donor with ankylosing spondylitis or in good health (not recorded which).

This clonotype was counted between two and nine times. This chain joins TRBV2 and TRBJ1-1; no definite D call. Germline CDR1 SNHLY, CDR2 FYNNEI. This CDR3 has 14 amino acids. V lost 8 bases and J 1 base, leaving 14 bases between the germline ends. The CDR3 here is CASLLGPWNTEAFF. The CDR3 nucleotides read TGTGCCAGCCTTCTAGGGCCTTGGAACACTGAAGCTTTCTTT.

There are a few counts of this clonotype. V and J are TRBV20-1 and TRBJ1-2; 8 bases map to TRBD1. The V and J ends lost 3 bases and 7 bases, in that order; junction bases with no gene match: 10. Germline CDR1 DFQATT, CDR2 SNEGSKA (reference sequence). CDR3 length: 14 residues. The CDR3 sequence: CSARERTGRSGYTF. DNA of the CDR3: TGCAGTGCTAGGGAGAGGACAGGGAGATCTGGCTACACCTTC.

This chain's CDR3 is CASSLGPGGNQPQHF. CDR3 sequence (DNA): TGTGCCAGCTCACTGGGGCCTGGAGGCAATCAGCCCCAGCATTTT. This chain links TRBV18 with TRBJ1-5, with D possibly TRBD1 on 5 matching bases. The germline CDR1 and CDR2 sequences are KGHSH and LQKENI. The CDR3 runs 15 residues. The V and J ends lost 4 bases and 2 bases respectively, with 12 bases between them.

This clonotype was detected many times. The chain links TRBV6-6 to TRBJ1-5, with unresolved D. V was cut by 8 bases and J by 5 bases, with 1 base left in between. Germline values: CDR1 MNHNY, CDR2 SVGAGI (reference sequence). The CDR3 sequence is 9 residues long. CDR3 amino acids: CASHQPQHF. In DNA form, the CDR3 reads TGTGCCAGCCATCAGCCCCAGCATTTT.

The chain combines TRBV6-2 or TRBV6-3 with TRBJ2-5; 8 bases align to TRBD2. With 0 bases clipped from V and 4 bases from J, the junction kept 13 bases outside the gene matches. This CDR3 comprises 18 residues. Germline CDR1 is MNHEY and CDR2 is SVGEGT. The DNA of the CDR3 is TGTGCCAGCAGTTACTCGACCCCTGGCGGGAGGTCAGGAGAGACCCAGTACTTC. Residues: CASSYSTPGGRSGETQYF.

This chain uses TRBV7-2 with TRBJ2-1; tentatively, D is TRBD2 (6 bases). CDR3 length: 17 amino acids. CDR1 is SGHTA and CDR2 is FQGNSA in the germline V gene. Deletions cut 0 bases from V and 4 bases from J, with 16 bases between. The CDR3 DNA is TGTGCCAGCAGCTTAGCCGGGGTTAGGGCGGGGTACAATGAGCAGTTCTTC. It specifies CASSLAGVRAGYNEQFF.

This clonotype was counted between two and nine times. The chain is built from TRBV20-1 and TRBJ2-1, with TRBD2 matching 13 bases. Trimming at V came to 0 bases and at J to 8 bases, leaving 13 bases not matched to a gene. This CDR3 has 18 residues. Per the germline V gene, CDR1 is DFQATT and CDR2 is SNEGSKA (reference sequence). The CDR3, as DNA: TGCAGTGCTAGAGATCGACTAGCGGGAGGCCGCTCACAATATGAGCAGTTCTTC. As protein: CSARDRLAGGRSQYEQFF.

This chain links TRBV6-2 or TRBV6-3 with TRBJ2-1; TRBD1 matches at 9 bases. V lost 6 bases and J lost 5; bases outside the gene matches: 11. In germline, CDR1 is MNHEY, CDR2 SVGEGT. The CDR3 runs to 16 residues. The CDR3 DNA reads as TGTGCCAGCAGCCATCAGAGGACAGGGGTAAACAATGAGCAGTTCTTC. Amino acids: CASSHQRTGVNNEQFF.

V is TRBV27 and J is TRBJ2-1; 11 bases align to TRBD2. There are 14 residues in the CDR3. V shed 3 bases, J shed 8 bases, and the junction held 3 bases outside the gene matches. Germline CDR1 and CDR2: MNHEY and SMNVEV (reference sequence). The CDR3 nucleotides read TGTGCCAGCAGTTTGACTAGCGGGGAGTATGAGCAGTTCTTC. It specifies CASSLTSGEYEQFF.

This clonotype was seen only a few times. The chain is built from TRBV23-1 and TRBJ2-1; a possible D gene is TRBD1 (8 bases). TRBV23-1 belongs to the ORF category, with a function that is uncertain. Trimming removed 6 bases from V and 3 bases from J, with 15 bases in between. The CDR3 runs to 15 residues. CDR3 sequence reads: CASSRQGRDYNEQFF. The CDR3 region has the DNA TGCGCCAGCAGCAGACAGGGGAGGGACTACAATGAGCAGTTCTTC.

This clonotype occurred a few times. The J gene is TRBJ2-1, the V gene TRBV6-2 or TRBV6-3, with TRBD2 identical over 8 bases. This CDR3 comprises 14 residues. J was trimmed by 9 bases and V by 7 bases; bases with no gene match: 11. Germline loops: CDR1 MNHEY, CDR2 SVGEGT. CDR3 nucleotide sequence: TGTGCCAGCACCCCGGGGACTAGTCGACGTGAGCAGTTCTTC. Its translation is CASTPGTSRREQFF.

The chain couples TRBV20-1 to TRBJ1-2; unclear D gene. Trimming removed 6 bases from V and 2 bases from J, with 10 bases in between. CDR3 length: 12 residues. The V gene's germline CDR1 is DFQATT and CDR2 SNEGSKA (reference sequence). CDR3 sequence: CSATFRNYGYTF. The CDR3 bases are TGCAGTGCGACTTTCCGAAACTATGGCTACACCTTC.

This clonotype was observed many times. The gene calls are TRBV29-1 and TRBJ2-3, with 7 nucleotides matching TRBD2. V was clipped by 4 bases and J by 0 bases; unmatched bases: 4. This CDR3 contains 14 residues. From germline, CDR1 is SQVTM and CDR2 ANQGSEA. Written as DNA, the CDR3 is TGCAGCGTTGGAGGGCGGGAGAGCACAGATACGCAGTATTTT. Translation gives CSVGGRESTDTQYF.

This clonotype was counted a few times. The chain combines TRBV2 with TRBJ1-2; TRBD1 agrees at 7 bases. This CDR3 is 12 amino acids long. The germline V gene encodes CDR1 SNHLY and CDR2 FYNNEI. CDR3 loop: CASQGGSSRYTF. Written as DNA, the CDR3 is TGTGCTTCCCAGGGGGGGTCGAGTCGCTACACCTTC.

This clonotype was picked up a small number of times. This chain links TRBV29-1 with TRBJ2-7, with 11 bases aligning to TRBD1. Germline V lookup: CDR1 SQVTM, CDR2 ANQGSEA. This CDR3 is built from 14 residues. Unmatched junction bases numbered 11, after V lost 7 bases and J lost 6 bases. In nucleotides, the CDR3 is TGCAGCGCTGGGCAAGGACAGGGGGCGGGCGAGCAGTACTTC. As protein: CSAGQGQGAGEQYF.

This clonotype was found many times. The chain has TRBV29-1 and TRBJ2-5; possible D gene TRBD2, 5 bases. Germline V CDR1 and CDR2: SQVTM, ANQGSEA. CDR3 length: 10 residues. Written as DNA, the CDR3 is TGCAGTGGTGGAGGCGAGACCCAGTACTTC. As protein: CSGGGETQYF. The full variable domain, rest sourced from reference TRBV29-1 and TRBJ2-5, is SAVISQKPSRDICQRGTSLTIQCQVDSQVTMMFWYRQQPGQSLTLIATANQGSEATYESGFVIDKFPISRPNLTFSTLTVSNMSPEDSSIYLCSGGGETQYFGPGTRLLVL.

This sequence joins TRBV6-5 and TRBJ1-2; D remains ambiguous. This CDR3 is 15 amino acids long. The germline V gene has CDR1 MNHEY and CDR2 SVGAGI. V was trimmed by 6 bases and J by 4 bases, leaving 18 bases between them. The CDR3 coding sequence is TGTGCCAGCAGCTACGACGGTGGAGGGCCCTATGGCTACACCTTC. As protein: CASSYDGGGPYGYTF.

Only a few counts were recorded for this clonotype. CDR3 DNA sequence: TGTGCCAGCAGCCCCCGAGGATTCAACTACAATGAGCAGTTCTTC. Protein sequence: CASSPRGFNYNEQFF. The chain employs TRBV9 and TRBJ2-1; D remains unclear. The CDR3 length is 15 residues. Germline values: CDR1 SGDLS, CDR2 YYNGEE. The ends were cut back, 4 bases at V and 3 bases at J, with 14 bases in the middle.

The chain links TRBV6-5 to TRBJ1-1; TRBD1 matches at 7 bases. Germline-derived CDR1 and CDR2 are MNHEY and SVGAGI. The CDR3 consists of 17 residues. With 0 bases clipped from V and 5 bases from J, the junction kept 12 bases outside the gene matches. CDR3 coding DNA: TGTGCCAGCAGTTACTCGATTCCCACAGGGGTGTGGACTGAAGCTTTCTTT. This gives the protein CASSYSIPTGVWTEAFF.

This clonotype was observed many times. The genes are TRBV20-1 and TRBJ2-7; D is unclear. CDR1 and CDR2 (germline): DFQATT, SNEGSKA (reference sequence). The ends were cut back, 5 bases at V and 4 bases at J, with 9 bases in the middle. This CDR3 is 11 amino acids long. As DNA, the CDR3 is TGCAGTGCTGAATCTCGGTACGAGCAGTACTTC. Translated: CSAESRYEQYF.

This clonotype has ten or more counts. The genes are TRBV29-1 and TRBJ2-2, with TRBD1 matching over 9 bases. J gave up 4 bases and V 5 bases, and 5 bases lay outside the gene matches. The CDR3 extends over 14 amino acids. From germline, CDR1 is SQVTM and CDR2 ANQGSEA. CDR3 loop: CSVRPDRGTGELFF. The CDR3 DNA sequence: TGCAGCGTTCGCCCGGACAGGGGCACCGGGGAGCTGTTTTTT.

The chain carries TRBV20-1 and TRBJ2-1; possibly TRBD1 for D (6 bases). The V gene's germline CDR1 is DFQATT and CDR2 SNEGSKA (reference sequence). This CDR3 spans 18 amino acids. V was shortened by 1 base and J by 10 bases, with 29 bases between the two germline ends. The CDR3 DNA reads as TGCAGTGCTAGAGGCCCCCCGGAGCGGCCCGGGACAATTCAGGAGCAGTTCTTC. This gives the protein CSARGPPERPGTIQEQFF.

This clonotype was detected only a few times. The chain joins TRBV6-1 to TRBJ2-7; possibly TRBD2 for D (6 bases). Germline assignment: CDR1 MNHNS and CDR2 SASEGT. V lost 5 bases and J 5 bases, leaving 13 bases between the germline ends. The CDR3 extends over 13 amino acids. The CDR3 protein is CASSLGSRDEQYF. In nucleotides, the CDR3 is TGTGCCAGCAGTCTCGGGAGCCGAGACGAGCAGTACTTC.

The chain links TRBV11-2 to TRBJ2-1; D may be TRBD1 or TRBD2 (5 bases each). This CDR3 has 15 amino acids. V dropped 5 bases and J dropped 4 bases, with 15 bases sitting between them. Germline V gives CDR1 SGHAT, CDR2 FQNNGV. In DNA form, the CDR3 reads TGTGCCAGCAGCGCCGGGACCGAAATTTACAATGAGCAGTTCTTC. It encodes CASSAGTEIYNEQFF.

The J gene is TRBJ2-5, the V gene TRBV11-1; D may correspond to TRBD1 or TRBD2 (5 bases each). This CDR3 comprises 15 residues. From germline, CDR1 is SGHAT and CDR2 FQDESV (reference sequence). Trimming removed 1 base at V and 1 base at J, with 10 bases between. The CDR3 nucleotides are TGTGCCAGCAGCTTAGTTTACGGGACCCAAGAGACCCAGTACTTC. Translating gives CASSLVYGTQETQYF.

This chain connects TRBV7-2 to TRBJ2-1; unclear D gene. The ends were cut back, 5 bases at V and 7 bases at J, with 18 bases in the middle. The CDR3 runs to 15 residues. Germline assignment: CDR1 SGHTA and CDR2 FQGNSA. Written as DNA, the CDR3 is TGTGCCAGCAGCCAAAGGCGGACCGTGCGGAATGAGCAGTTCTTC. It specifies CASSQRRTVRNEQFF. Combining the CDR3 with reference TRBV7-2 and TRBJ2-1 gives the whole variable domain GAGVSQSPSNKVTEKGKDVELRCDPISGHTALYWYRQSLGQGLEFLIYFQGNSAPDKSGLPSDRFSAERTGGSVSTLTIQRTQQEDSAVYLCASSQRRTVRNEQFFGPGTRLTVL.